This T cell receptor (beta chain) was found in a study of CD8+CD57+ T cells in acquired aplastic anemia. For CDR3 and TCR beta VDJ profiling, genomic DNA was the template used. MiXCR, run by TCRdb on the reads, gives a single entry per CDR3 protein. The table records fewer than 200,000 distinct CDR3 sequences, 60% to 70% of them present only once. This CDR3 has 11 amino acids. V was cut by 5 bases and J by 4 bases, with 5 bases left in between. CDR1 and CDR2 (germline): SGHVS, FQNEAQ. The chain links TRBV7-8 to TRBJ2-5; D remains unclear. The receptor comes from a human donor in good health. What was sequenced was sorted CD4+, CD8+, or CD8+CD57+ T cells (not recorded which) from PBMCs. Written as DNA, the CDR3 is TGTGCCAGCAGCGCACTAGAGACCCAGTACTTC. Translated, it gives CASSALETQYF.